The 5 T cell receptor beta chains below come from one sample, sequenced in a study of T cells in Graves' hyperthyroidism and ophthalmopathy. TCR beta CDR3 region amplification was performed from RNA transcripts. In the first-round RT-PCR of the TCR CDR3, the HTBI primer set was used. TCRdb reprocessed the multiplex PCR reads via MiXCR and lists one record per CDR3 protein. This sample has 350,000 to 400,000 distinct CDR3 sequences; around 14% occur once, and the top ten carry approximately 10%. The specimen was blood. These receptor sequences come from a woman aged 60-70 years with Graves' hyperthyroidism.

Only a few counts were recorded for this clonotype. This chain links TRBV30 with TRBJ2-3; 7 bases are a match to TRBD1. V lost 3 bases to trimming and J lost 4 bases; unmatched junction nucleotides: 4. The CDR3 is 13 amino acids. Germline V gene sequence: CDR1 GTSNPN, CDR2 SVGIG (reference sequence). CDR3 region: CAWSRGGADTQYF. DNA for the CDR3: TGTGCCTGGAGCCGAGGGGGCGCAGATACGCAGTATTTT.

This clonotype was seen ten or more times. This chain uses TRBV12-3 or TRBV12-4 with TRBJ2-1; 9 nucleotides match TRBD2. The CDR3 is made up of 15 amino acids. With 2 bases clipped from V and 4 bases from J, the junction kept 3 bases outside the gene matches. The DNA for the CDR3 is TGTGCCAGCAGTTTACGACTAGCGGAGTACAATGAGCAGTTCTTC. Its protein product is CASSLRLAEYNEQFF.

This clonotype was counted ten times or more. The rearrangement uses TRBV2 and TRBJ2-2; D gene uncertain. Germline V gene lookup returns CDR1 SNHLY and CDR2 FYNNEI. This CDR3 has 14 residues. Trimming left V 6 bases short and J 4 bases short, with 12 bases between. The CDR3 sequence is CASRAAIGTGELFF. CDR3 nucleotide sequence: TGTGCCAGCAGGGCTGCAATTGGCACCGGGGAGCTGTTTTTT. Variable domain in full (rest from reference TRBV2 and TRBJ2-2): EPEVTQTPSHQVTQMGQEVILRCVPISNHLYFYWYRQILGQKVEFLVSFYNNEISEKSEIFDDQFSVERPDGSNFTLKIRSTKLEDSAMYFCASRAAIGTGELFFGEGSRLTVL.

This clonotype was seen at least ten times. The chain is built from TRBV6-2 or TRBV6-3 and TRBJ2-1; D gene unclear. The V and J ends lost 6 bases and 15 bases respectively, with 21 bases between them. The CDR3 has 13 amino acids. CDR1 and CDR2 from the germline V gene are MNHEY and SVGEGT. The CDR3 spells CASSQVIVGLRFF. DNA of the CDR3: TGTGCCAGCAGCCAGGTTATAGTAGGCCTCCGGTTCTTC.

This clonotype was found many times. The V and J genes are TRBV11-2 and TRBJ1-6; D is uncertain. The CDR3 spans 13 residues. With 0 bases removed from V and 6 bases from J, the gap between germline ends came to 3 bases. Germline CDR1 and CDR2: SGHAT and FQNNGV. CDR3 in amino acids: CASSLEFNSPLHF. In DNA, the CDR3 is TGTGCCAGCAGCTTAGAATTTAATTCACCCCTCCACTTT. The variable domain in full, with the rest retrieved from reference TRBV11-2 and TRBJ1-6, is EAGVAQSPRYKIIEKRQSVAFWCNPISGHATLYWYQQILGQGPKLLIQFQNNGVVDDSQLPKDRFSAERLKGVDSTLKIQPAKLEDSAVYLCASSLEFNSPLHFGNGTRLTVT.